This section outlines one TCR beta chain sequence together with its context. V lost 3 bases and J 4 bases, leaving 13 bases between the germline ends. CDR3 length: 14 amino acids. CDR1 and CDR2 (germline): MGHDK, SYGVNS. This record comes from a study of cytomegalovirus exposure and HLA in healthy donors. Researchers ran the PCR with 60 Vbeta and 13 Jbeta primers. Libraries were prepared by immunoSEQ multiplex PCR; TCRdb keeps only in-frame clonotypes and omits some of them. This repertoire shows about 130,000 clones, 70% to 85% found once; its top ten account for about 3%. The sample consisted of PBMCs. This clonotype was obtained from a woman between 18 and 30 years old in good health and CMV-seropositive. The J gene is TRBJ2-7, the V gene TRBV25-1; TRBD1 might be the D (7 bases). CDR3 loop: CASSDPRGVYEQYF. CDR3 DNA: TGTGCCAGCAGTGATCCCAGGGGGGTTTACGAGCAGTACTTC.